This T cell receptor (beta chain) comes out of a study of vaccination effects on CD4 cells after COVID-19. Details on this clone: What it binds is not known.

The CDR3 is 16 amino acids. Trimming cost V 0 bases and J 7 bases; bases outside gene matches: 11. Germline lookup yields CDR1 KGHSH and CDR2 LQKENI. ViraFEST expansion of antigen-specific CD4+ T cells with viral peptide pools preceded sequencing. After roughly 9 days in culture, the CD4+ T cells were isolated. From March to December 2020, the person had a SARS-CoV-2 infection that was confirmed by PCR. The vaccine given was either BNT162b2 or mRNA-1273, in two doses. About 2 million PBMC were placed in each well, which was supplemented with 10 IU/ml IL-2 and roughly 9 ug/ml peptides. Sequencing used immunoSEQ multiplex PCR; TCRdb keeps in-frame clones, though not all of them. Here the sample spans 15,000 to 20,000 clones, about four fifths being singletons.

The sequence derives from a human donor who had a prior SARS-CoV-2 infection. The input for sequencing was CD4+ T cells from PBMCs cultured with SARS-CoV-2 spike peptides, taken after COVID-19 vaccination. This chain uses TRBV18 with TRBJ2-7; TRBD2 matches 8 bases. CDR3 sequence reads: CASSPPTGGPSGEQYF. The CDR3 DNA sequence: TGTGCCAGCTCACCACCTACGGGAGGGCCCTCGGGGGAGCAGTACTTC.